This TCR beta chain comes out of a study of blood T cells in healthy people across ages. Primed by a sample-barcoded 5' primer and a J-beta primer mix, a second PCR proceeded for about 6 to 12 cycles. One entry per CDR3 protein results from TCRdb running MiXCR on the 5' RACE reads. The sample lists hundreds of thousands of distinct CDR3 sequences, 35% to 40% seen once, with approximately 13% in the top ten. Regarding the study as a whole: Among long-lived donors, naive CD4+ cells were more numerous and diversity higher than in aged donors. Shifts in expanded clonotypes may have been confounded by donor CMV status, which was unknown. Age brought a roughly linear fall in TCR beta diversity measured per million T cells. PBMCs went unsorted, and a conclusive naive versus antigen-experienced comparison was therefore prevented.

The table lists this clonotype with a few counts. The antigen is undetermined. The origin of this receptor is a man between 18 and 35 years old in good health. The specimen was blood.

The CDR3 loop is CASSLVSIQETQYF. Written as DNA, the CDR3 is TGTGCCAGCAGCTTAGTCAGTATACAAGAGACCCAGTACTTC. The gene calls are TRBV7-9 and TRBJ2-5; D is uncertain. The V gene's germline CDR1 is SEHNR and CDR2 FQNEAQ (reference sequence). V shed 1 base and J shed 2 bases, with 8 bases lying between them. The CDR3 extends over 14 amino acids.